The 25 T cell receptor beta chains below were found in one sample sequenced in a study of cytotoxic CD8 clonotypes in ibrutinib-treated CLL. Sequencing was performed with immunoSEQ multiplex PCR; in TCRdb, only in-frame clones are kept and a portion is missing. The table includes about 25,000 clones, over 75% detected once. The source material was PBMCs, sampled after 24 months of ibrutinib treatment. Receptor source: a human donor with chronic lymphocytic leukemia.

This chain uses TRBV6-6 with TRBJ1-2, with D uncertain. Germline assignment: CDR1 MNHNY and CDR2 SVGAGI (reference sequence). Deletions cut 6 bases from V and 3 bases from J, with 5 bases between. The CDR3 spans 11 residues. CDR3 sequence reads: CASRVYYGYTF. The CDR3 nucleotides are TGTGCCAGCAGGGTTTACTATGGCTACACCTTC.

This clone turned up a few times. The chain joins TRBV19 to TRBJ2-6, with TRBD2 matching 10 bases. Germline CDR1 and CDR2: LNHDA and SQIVND (reference sequence). This CDR3 spans 12 amino acids. Unmatched junction bases numbered 11, after V lost 10 bases and J lost 17 bases. As DNA, the CDR3 is TGTGCCACCTCCGGGATAGCGGGGGGCATGACTTTC. It is translated as CATSGIAGGMTF.

The chain uses TRBV23-1 and TRBJ2-7, with no clear D. TRBV23-1 is an ORF for which the function is uncertain. V was pared by 0 bases and J by 2 bases, with 5 bases between. The CDR3 totals 13 residues. The CDR3 spells CASSQSATYEQYF. The DNA of the CDR3 is TGCGCCAGCAGTCAATCGGCCACCTACGAGCAGTACTTC.

The chain has TRBV5-1 and TRBJ1-1, with D unresolved. Germline loops: CDR1 SGHRS, CDR2 YFSETQ. CDR3 length: 14 residues. The germline V and J ends were trimmed by 4 bases and 2 bases, with 12 bases remaining between them. CDR3 region: CASSAREGNTEAFF. The CDR3 DNA reads TGCGCCAGCAGCGCCCGTGAGGGTAACACTGAAGCTTTCTTT.

The J gene is TRBJ2-3, the V gene TRBV30; D remains unclear. Trimming pared 1 base from V and 5 bases from J, leaving 4 bases between. Germline V CDR1 and CDR2: GTSNPN, SVGIG (reference sequence). The CDR3 is 11 residues long. DNA of the CDR3: TGTGCCTGGAGTGGTGGAGATACGCAGTATTTT. Protein: CAWSGGDTQYF.

The chain carries TRBV5-6 and TRBJ2-3; 9 bases are a match to TRBD2. Trimming cost V 3 bases and J 1 base; bases outside gene matches: 9. CDR1 and CDR2 (germline): SGHDT, YYEEEE. This CDR3 has 17 residues. The CDR3 DNA is TGTGCCAGCAGCTCCCCCGGCGGGGGGGCTCGCACAGATACGCAGTATTTT. This gives the protein CASSSPGGGARTDTQYF.

The chain recombines TRBV6-5 with TRBJ2-5, with 7 bases matching TRBD1. Trimming took 2 bases from V and 4 from J; bases not matched to a gene: 7. This CDR3 is 15 amino acids long. Germline V CDR1 and CDR2: MNHEY, SVGAGI. CDR3 in DNA: TGTGCCAGCAGTTACGGAGACAGGGACGCAGAGACCCAGTACTTC. It encodes CASSYGDRDAETQYF.

In the case of this clone: An end of the junction differs from the germline gene, which may be a read error. The chain has TRBV7-7 and TRBJ2-5; 9 bases agree with TRBD1. CDR3 length equals 15 residues. Germline values: CDR1 SSHAT, CDR2 FNYEAQ (reference sequence). CDR3 loop: CASSLNAGQGETQYF. CDR3 in DNA: TGTGCTAGCAGCTTAAACGCGGGACAGGGAGAGACCCAGTACTTC.

The V gene is TRBV5-6, the J gene TRBJ2-7, with D perhaps matching TRBD2 (5 bases). Germline CDR1 SGHDT, CDR2 YYEEEE. CDR3 length: 11 residues. The V and J ends lost 1 base and 7 bases respectively, with 6 bases between them. In nucleotides, the CDR3 is TGTGCCAGCAGCTTGCGAGGGGAGCAGTACTTC. Protein sequence: CASSLRGEQYF.

This clone was seen only a few times. The chain carries TRBV2 and TRBJ2-4; no clear D. The germline CDR1 and CDR2 sequences are SNHLY and FYNNEI. Trimming shortened V by 2 bases and J by 9 bases, and 8 bases separated the two germline ends. CDR3 length equals 12 residues. The CDR3 DNA reads as TGTGCCAGCAGTGAACGAGCAGCCATTCAGTACTTC. Protein sequence: CASSERAAIQYF.

The genes are TRBV14 and TRBJ2-5, with D perhaps matching TRBD2 (5 bases). From germline, CDR1 is SGHDN and CDR2 FVKESK. V was clipped by 0 bases and J by 4 bases, with 12 bases between them. CDR3 length: 15 amino acids. The CDR3 nucleotides are TGTGCCAGCAGCCAAGATCTAATGAGGGTAGAGACCCAGTACTTC. Residues: CASSQDLMRVETQYF.

This clone was picked up a small number of times. The chain employs TRBV19 and TRBJ2-7; D remains ambiguous. Trimming took off 3 bases at V and 4 bases at J, with 10 bases between the two ends. Germline CDR1 is LNHDA and CDR2 is SQIVND (reference sequence). CDR3 length equals 13 residues. CDR3 nucleotides: TGTGCCAGTAGTATTGGATCGAGGTACGAGCAGTACTTC. Translation: CASSIGSRYEQYF.

The gene calls are TRBV19 and TRBJ2-5; 10 positions match TRBD2. Trimming removed 4 bases from V and 2 bases from J; junction bases left unmatched: 10. The CDR3 is made up of 17 amino acids. Per germline, CDR1 LNHDA and CDR2 SQIVND (reference sequence). CDR3 residues: CASSTTLAGGLQETQYF. CDR3 nucleotide sequence: TGTGCCAGTAGTACTACCTTAGCGGGGGGCTTACAAGAGACCCAGTACTTC. Full variable domain (missing parts from reference TRBV19 and TRBJ2-5): DGGITQSPKYLFRKEGQNVTLSCEQNLNHDAMYWYRQDPGQGLRLIYYSQIVNDFQKGDIAEGYSVSREKKESFPLTVTSAQKNPTAFYLCASSTTLAGGLQETQYFGPGTRLLVL.

By sample share, this clone is medium-sized (0.01 to 0.1%). The chain has TRBV7-8 and TRBJ1-5; D call uncertain. This CDR3 contains 16 residues. Trimming removed 4 bases at V and 0 bases at J, with 13 bases between. The germline CDR1 and CDR2 sequences are SGHVS and FQNEAQ. The CDR3 DNA reads TGTGCCAGCAGCTCCAATGTCCAATATAGCAATCAGCCCCAGCATTTT. This sequence encodes CASSSNVQYSNQPQHF.

Judged by abundance, this clone is large. The J gene is TRBJ1-4, the V gene TRBV27; D uncertain. V was shortened by 6 bases and J by 8 bases, with 13 bases between the two germline ends. Germline V gene lookup returns CDR1 MNHEY and CDR2 SMNVEV (reference sequence). The CDR3 has 13 residues. CDR3 residues: CASRSPIREKLFF. The CDR3 DNA reads TGTGCCAGCAGATCCCCCATTAGGGAAAAACTGTTTTTT.

About this clone itself: At one end, the junction sequence differs from germline, possibly due to a read error. The gene calls are TRBV2 and TRBJ1-2; 9 bases map to TRBD1. The CDR3 has 20 residues. CDR1 and CDR2 from the germline V gene are SNHLY and FYNNEI. DNA of the CDR3: TGTGCCAGCAGTTATATCCGGGACAGGGCACGTCGGTTGAGGTTCTATGGCTACATCTTC. It is translated as CASSYIRDRARRLRFYGYIF. Drawing the rest from reference TRBV2 and TRBJ1-2, the complete variable domain is EPEVTQTPSHQVTQMGQEVILRCVPISNHLYFYWYRQILGQKVEFLVSFYNNEISEKSEIFDDQFSVERPDGSNFTLKIRSTKLEDSAMYFCASSYIRDRARRLRFYGYIFGSGTRLTVV.

By sample share, this clone is large. J is TRBJ1-5 and V is TRBV27; D possibly corresponds to TRBD1 (5 bases). Trimming removed 2 bases from V and 2 bases from J, with 7 bases in between. CDR1 is MNHEY and CDR2 is SMNVEV in the germline V gene (reference sequence). The CDR3 is 14 amino acids. The chain's CDR3 is CASSLLGGNQPQHF. The CDR3 nucleotides read TGTGCCAGCAGTTTACTGGGGGGCAATCAGCCCCAGCATTTT.

The chain combines TRBV5-4 with TRBJ2-3; 11 nucleotides agree with TRBD1. Germline CDR1 is SGHNT and CDR2 is YYREEE (reference sequence). The V gene end was trimmed by 3 bases and the J gene end by 6 bases; junction bases not matched to a gene: 3. There are 14 residues in the CDR3. The chain's CDR3 is CASSSGTGGDTQYF. The DNA for the CDR3 is TGTGCCAGCAGCTCTGGGACAGGGGGGGATACGCAGTATTTT.

This clone appeared once. The chain employs TRBV7-9 and TRBJ2-5, with D perhaps given as TRBD1 or TRBD2 (5 bases each). With 5 bases removed from V and 1 base from J, the gap between germline ends came to 14 bases. CDR3 length equals 15 residues. Germline CDR1 and CDR2: SEHNR and FQNEAQ (reference sequence). CDR3 residues: CASSGTWGTQETQYF. CDR3 DNA sequence: TGTGCCAGCAGCGGTACATGGGGGACCCAAGAGACCCAGTACTTC.

The chain recombines TRBV4-1 with TRBJ1-4; 11 positions agree with TRBD1. Trimming removed 3 bases from V and 8 bases from J; junction bases left unmatched: 8. Germline V gene sequence: CDR1 MGHRA, CDR2 YSYEKL. The CDR3 is 16 residues long. CDR3 DNA: TGCGCCAGCAGCCACTTGACGGGACAGGGGGTGGAAAAACTGTTTTTT. Its translation: CASSHLTGQGVEKLFF.

This clone was seen only a few times. This rearrangement joins TRBV2 to TRBJ2-5; D unresolved. Germline V gene data show CDR1 as SNHLY and CDR2 as FYNNEI. V was shortened by 1 base and J by 2 bases, with 17 bases between the two germline ends. The CDR3 length is 17 residues. The CDR3: CASSEGTDPSIQETQYF. Written as DNA, the CDR3 is TGTGCCAGCAGTGAAGGGACGGACCCGTCGATACAAGAGACCCAGTACTTC.

The chain couples TRBV6-1 to TRBJ1-4; unclear D gene. Germline V gene lookup returns CDR1 MNHNS and CDR2 SASEGT. V dropped 6 bases and J dropped 0 bases, with 11 bases sitting between them. There are 15 residues in the CDR3. In nucleotides, the CDR3 is TGTGCCAGCAGCCATGGGCGCCCAACTAATGAAAAACTGTTTTTT. Translation: CASSHGRPTNEKLFF.

This chain joins TRBV5-1 and TRBJ1-4; D may be TRBD1 (5 bases). CDR1 and CDR2 from the germline V gene are SGHRS and YFSETQ. The germline V and J ends were trimmed by 0 bases and 6 bases, with 9 bases remaining between them. The CDR3 totals 14 residues. Written as DNA, the CDR3 is TGCGCCAGCAGCTTGGGCCAGGGACATGAAAAACTGTTTTTT. It specifies CASSLGQGHEKLFF.

J is TRBJ1-2 and V is TRBV27; 8 bases fit TRBD1. The CDR3 runs to 17 residues. The V and J ends lost 0 bases and 2 bases, in that order; junction bases with no gene match: 8. Per the germline V gene, CDR1 is MNHEY and CDR2 is SMNVEV (reference sequence). For the CDR3, the DNA is TGTGCCAGCAGTTTATCCTTTCCAGGGGGCGGGAACTATGGCTACACCTTC. This sequence encodes CASSLSFPGGGNYGYTF.

V and J are TRBV13 and TRBJ1-2, with D perhaps TRBD1 (5 bases). The CDR3 has 15 residues. Trimming took 5 bases from V and 8 from J, leaving 21 bases between them. Germline V gene data show CDR1 as PRHDT and CDR2 as FYEKMQ (reference sequence). The CDR3 coding sequence is TGTGCCAGCAGCCCCCCTGGGGTTGCAGGGTCAGGCTACACCTTC. Translated, it gives CASSPPGVAGSGYTF.